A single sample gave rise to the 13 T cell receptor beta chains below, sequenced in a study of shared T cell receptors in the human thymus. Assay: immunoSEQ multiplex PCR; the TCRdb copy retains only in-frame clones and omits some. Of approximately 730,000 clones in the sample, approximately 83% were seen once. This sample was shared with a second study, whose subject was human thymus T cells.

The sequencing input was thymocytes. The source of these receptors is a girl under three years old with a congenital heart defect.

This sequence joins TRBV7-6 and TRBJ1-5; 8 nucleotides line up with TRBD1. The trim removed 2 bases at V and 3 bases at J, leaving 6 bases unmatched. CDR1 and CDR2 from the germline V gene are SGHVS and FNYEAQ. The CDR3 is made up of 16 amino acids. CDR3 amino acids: CASSLNRGWDNQPQHF. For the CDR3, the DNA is TGTGCCAGCAGCTTAAACAGGGGGTGGGACAATCAGCCCCAGCATTTT.

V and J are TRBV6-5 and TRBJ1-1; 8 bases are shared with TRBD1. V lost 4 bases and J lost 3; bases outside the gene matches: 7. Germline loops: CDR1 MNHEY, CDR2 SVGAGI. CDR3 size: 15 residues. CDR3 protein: CASSFQGARDTEAFF. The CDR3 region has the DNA TGTGCCAGCAGTTTCCAGGGGGCTCGGGACACTGAAGCTTTCTTT.

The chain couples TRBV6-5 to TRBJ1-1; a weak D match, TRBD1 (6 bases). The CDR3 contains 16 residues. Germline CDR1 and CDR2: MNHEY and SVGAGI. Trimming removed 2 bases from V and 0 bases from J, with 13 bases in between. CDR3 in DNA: TGTGCCAGCAGTTACGGGGGCAGGGACGTGAACACTGAAGCTTTCTTT. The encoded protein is CASSYGGRDVNTEAFF.

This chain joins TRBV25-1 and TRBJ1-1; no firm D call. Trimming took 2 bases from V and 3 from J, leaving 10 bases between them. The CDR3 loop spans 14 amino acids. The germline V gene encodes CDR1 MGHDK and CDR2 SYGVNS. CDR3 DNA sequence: TGTGCCAGCAGTGAAAAGAGTGGTTACACTGAAGCTTTCTTT. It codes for CASSEKSGYTEAFF.

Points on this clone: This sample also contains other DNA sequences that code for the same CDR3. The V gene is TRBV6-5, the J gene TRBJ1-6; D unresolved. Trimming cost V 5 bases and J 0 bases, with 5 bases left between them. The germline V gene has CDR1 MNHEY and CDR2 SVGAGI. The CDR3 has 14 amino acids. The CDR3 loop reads CASSGSSYNSPLHF. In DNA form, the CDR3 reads TGTGCCAGCAGTGGCAGCTCCTATAATTCACCCCTCCACTTT.

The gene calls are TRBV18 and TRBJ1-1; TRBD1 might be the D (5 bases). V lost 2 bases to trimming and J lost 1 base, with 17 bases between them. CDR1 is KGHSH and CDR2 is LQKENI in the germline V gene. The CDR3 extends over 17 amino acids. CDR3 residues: CASSPYVALQENTEAFF. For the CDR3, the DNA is TGTGCCAGCTCACCATACGTTGCCTTACAGGAGAACACTGAAGCTTTCTTT.

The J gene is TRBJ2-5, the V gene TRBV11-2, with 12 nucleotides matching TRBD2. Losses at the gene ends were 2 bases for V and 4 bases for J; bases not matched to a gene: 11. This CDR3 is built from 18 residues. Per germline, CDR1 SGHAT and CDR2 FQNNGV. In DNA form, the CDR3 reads TGTGCCAGCAGCTTAAGATCGGCTAGCGGGGGGGCCTTAGAGACCCAGTACTTC. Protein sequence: CASSLRSASGGALETQYF.

The CDR3 nucleotides read TGTGCCAGCAGCTTTCCCAGGACAGTTCGTGGACATGGCTACACCTTC. Residues: CASSFPRTVRGHGYTF. V gene TRBV5-6 combines with J gene TRBJ1-2, with TRBD1 as a possible D gene (6 bases). The CDR3 runs to 16 residues. Germline values: CDR1 SGHDT, CDR2 YYEEEE. V gave up 2 bases and J gave up 6 bases, with 20 bases separating them.

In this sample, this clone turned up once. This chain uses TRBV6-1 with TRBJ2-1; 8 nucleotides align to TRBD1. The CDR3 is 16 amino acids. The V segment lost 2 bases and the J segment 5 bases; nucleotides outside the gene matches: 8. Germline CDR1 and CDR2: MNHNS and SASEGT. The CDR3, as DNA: TGTGCCAGCAGTGAATTCGTGACAGGGGCGGACAATGAGCAGTTCTTC. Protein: CASSEFVTGADNEQFF.

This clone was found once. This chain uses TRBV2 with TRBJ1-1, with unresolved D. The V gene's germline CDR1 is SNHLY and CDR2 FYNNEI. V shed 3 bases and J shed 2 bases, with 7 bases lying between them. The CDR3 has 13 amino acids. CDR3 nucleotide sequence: TGTGCCAGCAGTGAGACACCAAACACTGAAGCTTTCTTT. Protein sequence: CASSETPNTEAFF.

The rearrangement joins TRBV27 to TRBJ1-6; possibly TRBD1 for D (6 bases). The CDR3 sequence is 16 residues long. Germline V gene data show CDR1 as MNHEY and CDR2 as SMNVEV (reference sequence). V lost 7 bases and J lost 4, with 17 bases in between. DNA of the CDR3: TGTGCCAGCAACCCCAAAGGGGGGGGTTATAATTCACCCCTCCACTTT. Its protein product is CASNPKGGGYNSPLHF.

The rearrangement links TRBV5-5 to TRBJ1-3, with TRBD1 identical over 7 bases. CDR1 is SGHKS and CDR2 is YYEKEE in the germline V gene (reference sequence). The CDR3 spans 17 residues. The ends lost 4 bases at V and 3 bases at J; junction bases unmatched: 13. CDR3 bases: TGTGCCAGCAGCCCGAAGACAGGGTTTGAGGGTGGAAACACCATATATTTT. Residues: CASSPKTGFEGGNTIYF.

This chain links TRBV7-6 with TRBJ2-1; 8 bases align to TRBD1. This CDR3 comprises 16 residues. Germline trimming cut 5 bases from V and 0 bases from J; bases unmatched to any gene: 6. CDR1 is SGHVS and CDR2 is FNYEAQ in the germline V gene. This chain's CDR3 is CASSQPGTGSYNEQFF. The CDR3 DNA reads TGTGCCAGCAGCCAGCCCGGGACAGGCTCCTACAATGAGCAGTTCTTC. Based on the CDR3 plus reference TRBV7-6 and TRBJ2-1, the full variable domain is GAGVSQSPRYKVTKRGQDVALRCDPISGHVSLYWYRQALGQGPEFLTYFNYEAQQDKSGLPNDRFSAERPEGSISTLTIQRTEQRDSAMYRCASSQPGTGSYNEQFFGPGTRLTVL.